This TCR beta chain was found in a study of tumor-infiltrating lymphocytes in primary liver carcinoma (dated by TCRdb to 2017 to 2019). Turning to the overall study: Surgical resection was performed in China between late 2015 and 2016 on about 5 patients with histopathologically diagnosed primary liver carcinoma. Hepatocellular carcinoma (four) or combined HCC and intrahepatic cholangiocarcinoma (one) was present in the five patients, who were three men and two women aged 30 to 69 years. Tumors of the five patients were stage T1-T3 N0M0 with maximum diameters of roughly 4 to 11 cm. Roughly 3.65 to 8 million productive TCRbeta reads were obtained per sample, and no significant difference in read depth was found between tissue types. For each liver tumor, the study sampled five regions along with adjacent normal tissue and blood, and applied TCRbeta repertoire sequencing, expression microarrays and whole-exome sequencing. TCRbeta repertoire sequencing covered 35 or so specimens from 5 patients: roughly 25 tumor regions, 5 adjacent noncancerous liver tissues and 5 peripheral blood samples. Technical replicate repertoires showed high reproducibility, with mean shared-clone rates approximately 0.89 and correlation coefficients above 0.98. Broader findings and caveats from the paper: The study included only four to six patients, and the authors note findings should be validated in a larger study. Repertoire overlap was found to be higher between tumor regions (mean approximately 35%) than between tumor-adjacent (roughly 17%) or tumor-blood (about 14%) pairs, consistent with antigen-driven expansion. Because the samples were bulk and unsorted, CD4+ and CD8+ T cell repertoires could not be compared. Because only the TCR beta chain was sequenced and unpaired alpha chains were not captured, true repertoire diversity is likely underestimated. The top 250 clones made up a significantly larger repertoire fraction in tumors than in blood (p = 0.039).

A constant-region primer and ProtoScript II reverse transcriptase were used to reverse-transcribe TCRbeta-specific cDNA from around 540 ng total RNA. TCRbeta libraries were built with three nested multiplex PCR rounds, a slightly modified ARM-PCR procedure. Multiplex TRBV1-TRBV30 forward primers and a Cbeta reverse primer were used in the first two PCR rounds, each of which was run for around 10 cycles. A final 25-cycle PCR with Deep VentR polymerase added sample barcodes and Illumina adapters. Before sequencing, amplicons of 200-500 bp were gel-purified using a QIAquick gel extraction kit. TCRbeta amplicons were sequenced on an Illumina HiSeq 2500 with 250-bp paired-end reads. The authors' pipeline ran thus. To recover full CDR3 sequences, reads were quality-trimmed using Trimmomatic v0.33 and paired reads were then merged using FLASH v1.2.11. MiGEC v1.2.1b assigned V, D and J germline segments to the rearranged TCRbeta sequences. Clonotype statistics and Shannon-Wiener diversity indices were computed with VDJtools v1.0.0. To cut down on sampling bias, every analysis after diversity analysis relied on just the 250 most abundant clonotypes from each sample. The public reads were reprocessed in TCRdb via fastp at Q25 and MiXCR, keeping in-frame beta chains. Rows are unified per CDR3 protein, each entry keeping the most common DNA and genes. The V and J calls follow TCRdb's processing rather than the paper's. Present in this sample are 300,000 to 400,000 distinct CDR3 sequences, 60% to 80% of which were seen just once. The ten largest make up more than 8.5% of the sample.

Blood RNA was extracted from unsorted whole blood using TRIzol reagent, and germline DNA was obtained with the DNeasy Blood & Tissue kit. At the time of sampling, the patients were treatment-naive and had chronic HBV infection. Around 4 milliliters of peripheral blood were collected into K2EDTA tubes before surgery. CDR1 and CDR2 (SGHNT, YYREEE) derive from the germline V gene (reference sequence). V and J lose 4 bases and 6 bases, and a span of 14 bases separates them. The CDR3 runs 14 residues from the cysteine to the phenylalanine. CDR3 DNA is the only sequence kept; it has 42 bases, read in frame from the first base. The table lists this clonotype with many counts. Its recognized antigen is unknown. One base away there is no much larger clone; base qualities are not given.

The specimen was peripheral blood. This receptor was obtained from a man aged 40-49 years with primary liver carcinoma and hepatitis B virus infection. This chain is built from TRBV5-4 and TRBJ2-1; no D gene call is confident. The CDR3 has the sequence CASSRTVGFNEQFF. The sequenced DNA is TGTGCCAGCAGCCGGACGGTGGGGTTCAATGAGCAGTTCTTC.